These 31 T cell receptor beta chains originate from one sample sequenced in a study of cytomegalovirus exposure and HLA in healthy donors. PCR amplification relied on 60 Vbeta primers (plus 13 Jbeta primers). Clones were read by immunoSEQ multiplex PCR, and TCRdb kept only the in-frame ones, dropping some. This table has 150,000 to 200,000 clones, around 63% appearing once. The sequenced sample was PBMCs. The receptors derive from a woman aged 18-30 years in good health and CMV-seropositive.

V usage is TRBV7-6 and J usage is TRBJ1-6; D is uncertain. V dropped 1 base and J dropped 7 bases, with 8 bases sitting between them. This CDR3 spans 14 amino acids. Germline CDR1 is SGHVS and CDR2 is FNYEAQ. Here the CDR3 reads CASSLVSPNSPLHF. The CDR3 DNA reads TGTGCCAGCAGCTTAGTCTCCCCCAATTCACCCCTCCACTTT.

The chain is built from TRBV9 and TRBJ2-2; 10 bases fit TRBD2. V lost 3 bases to trimming and J lost 3 bases; unmatched junction nucleotides: 11. The CDR3 contains 18 residues. Germline V gene sequence: CDR1 SGDLS, CDR2 YYNGEE. The DNA for the CDR3 is TGTGCCAGCAGCGCTTCTACCGGGACTAGCGTCGACACCGGGGAGCTGTTTTTT. This codes for CASSASTGTSVDTGELFF.

The J gene is TRBJ1-4, the V gene TRBV6-5; 7 nucleotides align to TRBD1. J lost 8 bases, V lost 8 bases, and 11 bases had no gene match. The CDR3 is 14 amino acids. Germline assignment: CDR1 MNHEY and CDR2 SVGAGI. In DNA, the CDR3 is TGTGCCAGCCAGACAGGGAAACGGAGGGAAAAACTGTTTTTT. This codes for CASQTGKRREKLFF.

The V and J genes are TRBV10-2 and TRBJ2-7; TRBD2 might be the D (6 bases). Trimming took 10 bases from V and 7 from J, leaving 17 bases between them. The CDR3 has 12 residues. Germline CDR1 is WSHSY and CDR2 is SAAADI. The CDR3 reads CATIGTGMEQYF. The CDR3 coding sequence is TGCGCCACCATTGGGACTGGTATGGAGCAGTACTTC.

The rearrangement joins TRBV29-1 to TRBJ1-2; D not certain. The germline CDR1 and CDR2 sequences are SQVTM and ANQGSEA. The CDR3 contains 11 residues. Trimming removed 6 bases from V and 4 bases from J, with 9 bases in between. CDR3 sequence (DNA): TGCAGCGTCCTAGATTCCTATGGCTACACCTTC. Protein: CSVLDSYGYTF.

The chain combines TRBV7-3 with TRBJ2-2, with a possible D match to TRBD2 (6 bases). Trimming stripped 4 bases from V and 0 bases from J, with 9 bases between. The germline V gene has CDR1 SGHTA and CDR2 FQGTGA. The length of the CDR3 is 15 residues. This CDR3 is CASSYSGANTGELFF. The CDR3, as DNA: TGTGCCAGCAGCTACTCGGGGGCGAACACCGGGGAGCTGTTTTTT.

The V call is TRBV27, the J call TRBJ2-7; 8 nucleotides agree with TRBD2. CDR3 length: 18 amino acids. The V and J ends lost 6 bases and 4 bases, in that order; junction bases with no gene match: 20. Germline V CDR1 and CDR2: MNHEY, SMNVEV (reference sequence). The CDR3 DNA reads as TGTGCCAGCAGGCTGACAGGAGGGACTTTCGCGGGGGGATACGAGCAGTACTTC. Amino acid sequence: CASRLTGGTFAGGYEQYF.

The rearrangement links TRBV6-5 to TRBJ2-7; 8 bases are a match to TRBD1. The J segment lost 1 base and the V segment lost 6 bases, leaving 5 bases of the junction unmatched. The CDR3 totals 14 residues. The V gene's germline CDR1 is MNHEY and CDR2 SVGAGI. Here the CDR3 reads CASRGQAGSYEQYF. The CDR3 DNA reads as TGTGCCAGCAGGGGACAGGCTGGGTCCTACGAGCAGTACTTC.

The table lists this clone with a few counts. This chain joins TRBV30 and TRBJ2-5, with 9 bases lining up with TRBD1. This CDR3 region has 14 residues. In germline, CDR1 is GTSNPN, CDR2 SVGIG (reference sequence). V lost 8 bases and J lost 5; bases outside the gene matches: 12. The CDR3 DNA reads as TGTGCCGTACCGGGACAGGGAGTGGAGGAGACCCAGTACTTC. It yields the protein CAVPGQGVEETQYF.

The chain recombines TRBV4-1 with TRBJ1-6; D call uncertain. The CDR3 spans 14 residues. Germline assignment: CDR1 MGHRA and CDR2 YSYEKL. V was trimmed by 0 bases and J by 8 bases, leaving 8 bases between them. The CDR3 DNA is TGCGCCAGCAGCCAAGACCCGGGAGATTCACCCCTCCACTTT. Residues: CASSQDPGDSPLHF.

The chain links TRBV2 to TRBJ1-5; no reliable D call. There are 13 residues in the CDR3. V dropped 1 base and J dropped 5 bases, with 6 bases sitting between them. The germline V gene encodes CDR1 SNHLY and CDR2 FYNNEI. This CDR3 is CASSEGVYQPQHF. The CDR3 nucleotides read TGTGCCAGCAGTGAAGGTGTATATCAGCCCCAGCATTTT.

This clone was observed a few times. V gene TRBV15 combines with J gene TRBJ2-1, with 8 bases that match TRBD1. The V segment lost 3 bases and the J segment 6 bases; nucleotides outside the gene matches: 10. CDR1 and CDR2 (germline): LNHNV, YYDKDF (reference sequence). The CDR3 is 16 amino acids. Here the CDR3 DNA reads TGTGCCACCAGCAGGGACCTGACAGGGGTACGCAATGAGCAGTTCTTC. Translated: CATSRDLTGVRNEQFF.

The rearrangement uses TRBV27 and TRBJ2-1; D remains unclear. The CDR3 totals 11 residues. The V and J ends lost 7 bases and 4 bases respectively, with 5 bases between them. Germline V gene sequence: CDR1 MNHEY, CDR2 SMNVEV (reference sequence). The chain's CDR3 is CASTLYNEQFF. The CDR3, as DNA: TGTGCCAGCACTCTGTACAATGAGCAGTTCTTC.

V is TRBV9 and J is TRBJ2-7; 8 bases agree with TRBD2. The germline gives CDR1 SGDLS, CDR2 YYNGEE. The CDR3 spans 15 residues. V shed 0 bases and J 5 bases; nucleotides not matched to a gene: 7. CDR3 sequence (DNA): TGTGCCAGCAGCGTAGGTAGTAGCGGGATCGACGAGCAGTACTTC. It is translated as CASSVGSSGIDEQYF.

This chain joins TRBV15 and TRBJ1-5; D is perhaps TRBD1 (5 bases). This CDR3 has 14 residues. V shed 4 bases and J shed 6 bases, with 13 bases lying between them. From germline, CDR1 is LNHNV and CDR2 YYDKDF (reference sequence). In DNA, the CDR3 is TGTGCCACCAGCATGGGGGAGGCCAGTCAGCCCCAGCATTTT. It translates to CATSMGEASQPQHF.

There are a few counts of this clone. The CDR3 nucleotides read TGCAGCGTTGCGAGACAGGGAGGAGTCAATGAGCAGTTCTTC. As protein: CSVARQGGVNEQFF. This chain links TRBV29-1 with TRBJ2-1; perhaps TRBD1 as D (7 bases). The germline V and J ends were trimmed by 4 bases and 6 bases, with 16 bases remaining between them. This CDR3 region has 14 residues. Germline-derived CDR1 and CDR2 are SQVTM and ANQGSEA.

This clone has more than one count but fewer than ten. The rearrangement links TRBV19 to TRBJ1-1, with D tentatively TRBD1 (6 bases). The CDR3 covers 15 residues. The germline gives CDR1 LNHDA, CDR2 SQIVND (reference sequence). Trimming took off 5 bases at V and 1 base at J, with 14 bases between the two ends. The CDR3 sequence: CASSVNRVENTEAFF. For the CDR3, the DNA is TGTGCCAGTAGTGTGAACAGGGTGGAGAACACTGAAGCTTTCTTT. Supplemented by reference TRBV19 and TRBJ1-1, the full variable domain reads DGGITQSPKYLFRKEGQNVTLSCEQNLNHDAMYWYRQDPGQGLRLIYYSQIVNDFQKGDIAEGYSVSREKKESFPLTVTSAQKNPTAFYLCASSVNRVENTEAFFGQGTRLTVV.

This clone has just one count. This chain connects TRBV7-8 to TRBJ1-2, with unresolved D. The CDR3 contains 13 residues. Trimming shortened V by 1 base and J by 3 bases, and 6 bases separated the two germline ends. CDR1 is SGHVS and CDR2 is FQNEAQ in the germline V gene. In nucleotides, the CDR3 is TGTGCCAGCAGCTTAGGACAAGACTATGGCTACACCTTC. Translating gives CASSLGQDYGYTF. The full variable domain, rest sourced from reference TRBV7-8 and TRBJ1-2, is GAGVSQSPRYKVAKRGQDVALRCDPISGHVSLFWYQQALGQGPEFLTYFQNEAQLDKSGLPSDRFFAERPEGSVSTLKIQRTQQEDSAVYLCASSLGQDYGYTFGSGTRLTVV.

V gene TRBV9 combines with J gene TRBJ2-3; D is ambiguous. Germline V gene sequence: CDR1 SGDLS, CDR2 YYNGEE. Between the trimmed V and J ends, which lost 0 bases and 2 bases, there was a span of 7 bases. The CDR3 covers 14 residues. For the CDR3, the DNA is TGTGCCAGCAGCGTAGACTACGTCACAGATACGCAGTATTTT. This translates into CASSVDYVTDTQYF.

The chain has TRBV4-1 and TRBJ2-5; 12 nucleotides line up with TRBD1. The V and J ends lost 3 bases and 4 bases, in that order; junction bases with no gene match: 6. Germline CDR1 is MGHRA and CDR2 is YSYEKL. CDR3 size: 16 residues. The CDR3 region is CASSQGTGGLGETQYF. The DNA for the CDR3 is TGCGCCAGCAGCCAGGGGACAGGGGGCTTGGGAGAGACCCAGTACTTC.

The chain joins TRBV7-8 to TRBJ2-5; D gene uncertain. TRBJ2-7 matches the DNA end more closely, so the J call is doubtful. Germline V CDR1 and CDR2: SGHVS, FQNEAQ. The CDR3 sequence is 14 residues long. The CDR3 spells CASSLAIFTYEQYF. The CDR3 DNA reads as TGTGCCAGCAGCTTAGCGATCTTTACTTACGAGCAGTACTTC.

V usage is TRBV6-1 and J usage is TRBJ2-7; TRBD1 aligns across 7 bases. The CDR3 loop spans 12 amino acids. The ends lost 6 bases at V and 7 bases at J; junction bases unmatched: 6. Germline-derived CDR1 and CDR2 are MNHNS and SASEGT. Written as DNA, the CDR3 is TGTGCCAGCAGGGGACAGCCGGGGGAGCAGTACTTC. Its translation: CASRGQPGEQYF.

The chain couples TRBV27 to TRBJ2-7; the D gene is possibly TRBD1 (5 bases). The CDR3 runs to 12 residues. V lost 8 bases to trimming and J lost 6 bases, with 14 bases between them. The V gene's germline CDR1 is MNHEY and CDR2 SMNVEV (reference sequence). CDR3 in amino acids: CASEGRAREQYF. CDR3 nucleotide sequence: TGTGCCAGCGAAGGCAGGGCTCGCGAGCAGTACTTC.

The genes are TRBV15 and TRBJ1-2; a weak D match, TRBD1 (5 bases). Trimming left V 1 base short and J 2 bases short, with 11 bases between. Germline values: CDR1 LNHNV, CDR2 YYDKDF (reference sequence). The length of the CDR3 is 15 residues. CDR3 in DNA: TGTGCCACCAGCAGAGGGGCAGGGCCAAACTATGGCTACACCTTC. It is translated as CATSRGAGPNYGYTF.

V usage is TRBV7-2 and J usage is TRBJ1-5, with TRBD1 matching 7 bases. CDR3 length: 15 residues. Germline trimming cut 4 bases from V and 3 bases from J; bases unmatched to any gene: 6. In germline, CDR1 is SGHTA, CDR2 FQGNSA. CDR3 amino acids: CASSYDRAPNQPQHF. The DNA for the CDR3 is TGTGCCAGCAGCTACGACAGGGCCCCCAATCAGCCCCAGCATTTT.

The V call is TRBV7-3, the J call TRBJ1-1; D is ambiguous. This CDR3 comprises 13 residues. Per the germline V gene, CDR1 is SGHTA and CDR2 is FQGTGA. Trimming stripped 3 bases from V and 2 bases from J, with 7 bases between. DNA for the CDR3: TGTGCCAGCAGCTTCTCCGGTAACACTGAAGCTTTCTTT. Translation: CASSFSGNTEAFF.

The chain combines TRBV7-9 with TRBJ2-7; 9 bases match TRBD2. The ends lost 11 bases at V and 5 bases at J; junction bases unmatched: 10. The V gene's germline CDR1 is SEHNR and CDR2 FQNEAQ (reference sequence). There are 13 residues in the CDR3. The CDR3 coding sequence is TGTGCCTCAGAGGTTAGCGGGGGACACGAGCAGTACTTC. Protein: CASEVSGGHEQYF.

V is TRBV10-3 and J is TRBJ2-5; TRBD1 matches 11 bases. CDR1 and CDR2 (germline): ENHRY, SYGVKD. CDR3 length: 19 amino acids. Germline trimming cut 0 bases from V and 4 bases from J; bases unmatched to any gene: 13. The CDR3 here is CAISESSFGQGAGRETQYF. CDR3 nucleotides: TGTGCCATCAGTGAGTCGAGTTTCGGACAGGGGGCGGGTCGAGAGACCCAGTACTTC.

The V gene is TRBV27, the J gene TRBJ2-7, with 7 nucleotides matching TRBD1. This CDR3 region has 14 residues. CDR1 MNHEY and CDR2 SMNVEV come from the germline V gene (reference sequence). The junction had 5 bases not matched to a gene; V was cut back by 6 bases and J by 0 bases. CDR3 in amino acids: CASRRAGGSYEQYF. The CDR3 nucleotides are TGTGCCAGCAGACGAGCAGGGGGCTCCTACGAGCAGTACTTC.

The V call is TRBV11-2, the J call TRBJ1-2, with D uncertain. There are 15 residues in the CDR3. The ends were cut back, 4 bases at V and 3 bases at J, with 15 bases in the middle. CDR1 and CDR2 from the germline V gene are SGHAT and FQNNGV. The CDR3 region is CASSSEKNSYYGYTF. The CDR3 DNA reads TGTGCCAGCAGCTCAGAGAAGAACTCTTACTATGGCTACACCTTC.

In its sample, this clone was seen once. The V and J genes are TRBV9 and TRBJ2-1; 8 nucleotides align to TRBD2. The CDR3 covers 15 residues. The V gene's germline CDR1 is SGDLS and CDR2 YYNGEE. The V segment lost 0 bases and the J segment 6 bases; nucleotides outside the gene matches: 5. The DNA of the CDR3 is TGTGCCAGCAGCGTAGCGGGAGGGCGGGTCAATGAGCAGTTCTTC. This gives the protein CASSVAGGRVNEQFF.